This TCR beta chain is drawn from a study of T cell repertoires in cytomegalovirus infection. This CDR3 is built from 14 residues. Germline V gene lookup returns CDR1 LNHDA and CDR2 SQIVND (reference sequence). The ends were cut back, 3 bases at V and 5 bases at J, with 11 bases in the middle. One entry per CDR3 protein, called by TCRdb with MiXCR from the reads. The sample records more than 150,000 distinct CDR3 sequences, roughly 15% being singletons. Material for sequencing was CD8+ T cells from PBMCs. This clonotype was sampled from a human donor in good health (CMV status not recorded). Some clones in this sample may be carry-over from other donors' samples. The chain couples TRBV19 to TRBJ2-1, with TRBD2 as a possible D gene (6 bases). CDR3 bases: TGTGCCAGTAGTATTCGGGGGAGGAACAATGAGCAGTTCTTC. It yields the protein CASSIRGRNNEQFF.